Listed here is a single TCR beta chain. These data are taken from a study of blood T cell repertoires in COVID-19. Study at large: Sites in the United States, Italy and Spain provided acute and convalescent COVID-19 samples. PBMCs, B-cell-depleted T cells, or T cells were the source of the cDNA or gDNA that made up the material.

In germline, CDR1 is SGDLS, CDR2 YYNGEE. The CDR3 runs to 16 residues. The ends lost 3 bases at V and 11 bases at J; junction bases unmatched: 14. Per the original data handling: Nucleated cell counts were estimated from reference gene primer amplification. Produced via immunoSEQ multiplex PCR; TCRdb's table is partial and in-frame only. D and trimming come from the DNA, and the V and J calls and clone size come from that table. The sample yields more than 150,000 clones, around 84% seen once. V is TRBV9 and J is TRBJ1-6; 7 nucleotides align to TRBD1. The specimen was peripheral blood. The receptor's source is a man aged 45-65 years with active or convalescent COVID-19. CDR3 in DNA: TGTGCCAGCAGCGCCAGCGCAGGGGGAGCCGGACCACCCCTCCACTTT. This translates into CASSASAGGAGPPLHF.